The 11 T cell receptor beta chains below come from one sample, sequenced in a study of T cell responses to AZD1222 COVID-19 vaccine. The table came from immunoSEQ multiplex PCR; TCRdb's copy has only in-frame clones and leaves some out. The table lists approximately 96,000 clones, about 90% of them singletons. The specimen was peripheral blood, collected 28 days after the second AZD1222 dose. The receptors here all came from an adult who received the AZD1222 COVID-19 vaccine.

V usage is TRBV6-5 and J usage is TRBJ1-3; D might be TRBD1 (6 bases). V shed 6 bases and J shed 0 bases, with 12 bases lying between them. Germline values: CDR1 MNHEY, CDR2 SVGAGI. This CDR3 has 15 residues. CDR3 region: CASRRTDSSGNTIYF. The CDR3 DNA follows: TGTGCCAGCAGGCGGACGGACAGCTCTGGAAACACCATATATTTT.

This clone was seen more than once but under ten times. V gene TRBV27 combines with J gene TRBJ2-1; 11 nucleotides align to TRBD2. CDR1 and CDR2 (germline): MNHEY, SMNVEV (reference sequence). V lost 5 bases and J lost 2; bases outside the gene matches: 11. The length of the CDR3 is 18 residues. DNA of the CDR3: TGTGCCAGCAGTCCCCGAGGGACTAGCGGACTTGCCTACAATGAGCAGTTCTTC. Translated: CASSPRGTSGLAYNEQFF.

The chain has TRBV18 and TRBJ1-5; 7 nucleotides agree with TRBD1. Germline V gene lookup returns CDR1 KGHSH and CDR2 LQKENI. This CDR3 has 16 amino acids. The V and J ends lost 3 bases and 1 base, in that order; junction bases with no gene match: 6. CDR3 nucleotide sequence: TGTGCCAGCTCACCCTCGACAGGGATCAGCAATCAGCCCCAGCATTTT. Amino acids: CASSPSTGISNQPQHF. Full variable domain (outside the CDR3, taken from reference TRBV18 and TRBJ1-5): NAGVMQNPRHLVRRRGQEARLRCSPMKGHSHVYWYRQLPEEGLKFMVYLQKENIIDESGMPKERFSAEFPKEGPSILRIQQVVRGDSAAYFCASSPSTGISNQPQHFGDGTRLSIL.

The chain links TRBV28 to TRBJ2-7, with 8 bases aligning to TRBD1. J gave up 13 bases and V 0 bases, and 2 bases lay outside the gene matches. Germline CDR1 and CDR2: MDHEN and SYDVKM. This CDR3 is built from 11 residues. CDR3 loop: CASSLWDRVYF. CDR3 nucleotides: TGTGCCAGCAGTTTATGGGACAGGGTTTACTTC.

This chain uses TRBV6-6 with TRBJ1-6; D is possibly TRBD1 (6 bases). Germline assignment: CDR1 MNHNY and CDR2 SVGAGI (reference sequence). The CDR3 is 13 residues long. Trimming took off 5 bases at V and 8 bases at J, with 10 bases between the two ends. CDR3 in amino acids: CASSRNRDSPLHF. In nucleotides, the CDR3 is TGTGCCAGCAGTCGAAACAGGGATTCACCCCTCCACTTT.

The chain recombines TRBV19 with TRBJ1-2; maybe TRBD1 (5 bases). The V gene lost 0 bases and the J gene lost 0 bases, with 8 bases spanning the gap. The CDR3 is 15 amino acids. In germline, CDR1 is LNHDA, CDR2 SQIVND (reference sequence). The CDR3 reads CASSIDRQPNYGYTF. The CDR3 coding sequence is TGTGCCAGTAGTATAGACCGACAGCCTAACTATGGCTACACCTTC.

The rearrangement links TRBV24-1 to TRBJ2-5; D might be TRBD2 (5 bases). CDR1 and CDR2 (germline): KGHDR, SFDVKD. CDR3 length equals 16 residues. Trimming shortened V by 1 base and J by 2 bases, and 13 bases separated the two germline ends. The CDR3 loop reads CATSDFAPRRQETQYF. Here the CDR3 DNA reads TGTGCCACCAGTGATTTTGCCCCCCGGAGGCAAGAGACCCAGTACTTC.

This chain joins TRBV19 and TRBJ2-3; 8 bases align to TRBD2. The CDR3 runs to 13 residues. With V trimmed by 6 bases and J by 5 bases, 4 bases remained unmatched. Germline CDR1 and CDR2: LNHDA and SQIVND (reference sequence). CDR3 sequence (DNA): TGTGCCAGTAGGGTCCGGGGGGGAGATACGCAGTATTTT. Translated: CASRVRGGDTQYF.

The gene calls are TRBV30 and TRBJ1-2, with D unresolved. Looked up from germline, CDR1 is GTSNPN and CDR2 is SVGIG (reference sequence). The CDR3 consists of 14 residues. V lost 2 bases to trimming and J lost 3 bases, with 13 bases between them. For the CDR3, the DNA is TGTGCCTGGAGTTATGTCGCGGCGGACTATGGCTACACCTTC. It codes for CAWSYVAADYGYTF.

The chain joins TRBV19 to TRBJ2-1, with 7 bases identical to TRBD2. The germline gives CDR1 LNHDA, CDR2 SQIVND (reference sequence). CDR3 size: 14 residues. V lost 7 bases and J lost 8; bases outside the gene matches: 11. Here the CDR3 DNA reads TGTGCCAGTATCCACTCGCCTAGCGGCGATGAGCAGTTCTTC. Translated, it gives CASIHSPSGDEQFF.

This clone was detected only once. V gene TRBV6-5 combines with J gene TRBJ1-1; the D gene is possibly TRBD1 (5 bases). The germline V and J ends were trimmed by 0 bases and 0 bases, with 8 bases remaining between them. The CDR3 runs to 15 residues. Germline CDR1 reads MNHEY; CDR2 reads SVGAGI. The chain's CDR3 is CASSYSGQLNTEAFF. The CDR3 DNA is TGTGCCAGCAGTTACTCGGGGCAGCTGAACACTGAAGCTTTCTTT.